Listed here are 28 T cell receptor beta chains from one sample, sequenced in a study of T cells in Graves' hyperthyroidism and ophthalmopathy. Amplification targeted TCR beta CDR3 regions from RNA transcripts. An initial round of RT-PCR targeting the TCR CDR3 relied on the HTBI primer set. From the multiplex PCR reads, TCRdb called clonotypes with MiXCR, one entry per CDR3 protein. The profile covers about 59,000 distinct CDR3 sequences, with 53% appearing a single time and approximately 3.6% taken by the ten largest. Sequences were obtained from blood. The receptor source for this set is a woman aged 55-69 years with Graves' ophthalmopathy.

This clonotype was counted many times. The chain's CDR3 is CASSKGLAGNEQFF. In DNA, the CDR3 is TGTGCCAGCAGCAAGGGACTAGCGGGAAATGAGCAGTTCTTC. This chain connects TRBV11-2 to TRBJ2-1, with 13 positions matching TRBD2. V was pared by 5 bases and J by 7 bases, with 2 bases of the junction left unmatched. Germline CDR1 is SGHAT and CDR2 is FQNNGV. This CDR3 region has 14 residues. Looking up the rest from reference TRBV11-2 and TRBJ2-1 gives the full variable domain: EAGVAQSPRYKIIEKRQSVAFWCNPISGHATLYWYQQILGQGPKLLIQFQNNGVVDDSQLPKDRFSAERLKGVDSTLKIQPAKLEDSAVYLCASSKGLAGNEQFFGPGTRLTVL.

This clonotype was detected ten times or more. This chain joins TRBV5-8 and TRBJ1-5; D gene ambiguous. The CDR3 loop spans 12 amino acids. The V gene lost 2 bases and the J gene lost 9 bases, with 9 bases spanning the gap. From germline, CDR1 is SGHTS and CDR2 YDEGEE. The chain's CDR3 is CASSFVGLPQHF. The CDR3 DNA reads TGTGCCAGCAGCTTTGTAGGGTTGCCCCAGCATTTT.

This clonotype was counted many times. The V gene is TRBV2, the J gene TRBJ1-5; the D gene is possibly TRBD1 (5 bases). In germline, CDR1 is SNHLY, CDR2 FYNNEI. V lost 5 bases, J lost 0 bases, and 11 bases lay in between. The CDR3 spans 15 residues. The CDR3 loop is CASSLTEYSNQPQHF. DNA for the CDR3: TGTGCCAGCAGTCTGACAGAATATAGCAATCAGCCCCAGCATTTT.

This clonotype was recorded many times. This chain links TRBV4-2 with TRBJ2-1; TRBD1 matches at 7 bases. V shed 3 bases and J 4 bases; nucleotides not matched to a gene: 9. Germline assignment: CDR1 LGHNA and CDR2 YNFKEQ. The CDR3 is 16 amino acids. CDR3 protein: CASSQDPGQRYNEQFF. CDR3 in DNA: TGTGCCAGCAGCCAGGATCCGGGACAGCGATACAATGAGCAGTTCTTC.

This chain links TRBV25-1 with TRBJ2-3; weak D call: TRBD1 (6 bases). The germline V gene encodes CDR1 MGHDK and CDR2 SYGVNS. V shed 6 bases and J shed 6 bases, with 19 bases lying between them. The CDR3 spans 15 residues. The CDR3 coding sequence is TGTGCCAGCAGCCCCAGAGGGACAAGGGCGGATACGCAGTATTTT. It codes for CASSPRGTRADTQYF.

V usage is TRBV5-1 and J usage is TRBJ1-1; D is undetermined. CDR1 is SGHRS, CDR2 YFSETQ, per germline. The CDR3 has 13 amino acids. V was clipped by 0 bases and J by 4 bases, with 7 bases between them. CDR3 DNA sequence: TGCGCCAGCAGCTTGGAGACGGTCACTGAAGCTTTCTTT. Its translation: CASSLETVTEAFF. Combining the CDR3 with reference TRBV5-1 and TRBJ1-1 gives the whole variable domain KAGVTQTPRYLIKTRGQQVTLSCSPISGHRSVSWYQQTPGQGLQFLFEYFSETQRNKGNFPGRFSGRQFSNSRSEMNVSTLELGDSALYLCASSLETVTEAFFGQGTRLTVV.

By sample share, this clonotype is medium-sized. The CDR3: CASSLEGFGYTF. CDR3 coding DNA: TGTGCCAGCAGCTTAGAGGGTTTCGGCTACACCTTC. The rearrangement joins TRBV7-2 to TRBJ1-2; D ambiguous. This CDR3 has 12 residues. The V end lost 1 base, the J end lost 8 bases, and 8 bases lay between the germline ends. The germline V gene encodes CDR1 SGHTA and CDR2 FQGNSA.

In its sample, this clonotype was seen many times. V is TRBV20-1 and J is TRBJ2-2; no reliable D call. Germline lookup yields CDR1 DFQATT and CDR2 SNEGSKA (reference sequence). The ends were cut back, 3 bases at V and 4 bases at J, with 9 bases in the middle. This CDR3 is 13 amino acids long. CDR3 nucleotides: TGCAGTGCTAGGTATCTGGCCACCGGGGAGCTGTTTTTT. This encodes CSARYLATGELFF.

Many counts were recorded for this clonotype. The chain joins TRBV28 to TRBJ1-6; D is uncertain. Trimming shortened V by 7 bases and J by 8 bases, and 15 bases separated the two germline ends. The CDR3 spans 14 residues. Germline CDR1 is MDHEN and CDR2 is SYDVKM. The CDR3 DNA reads as TGTGCCAGCATCCCTTGGAGGGAGCATTCACCCCTCCACTTT. Protein: CASIPWREHSPLHF.

This clonotype was seen ten or more times. This chain uses TRBV5-1 with TRBJ1-5; the D is unclear. There are 15 residues in the CDR3. CDR1 and CDR2 from the germline V gene are SGHRS and YFSETQ. The V end was cut by 4 bases, the J end by 3 bases, with 14 bases between. In DNA, the CDR3 is TGCGCCAGCAGCGTTGGAGTAGGGTCCAATCAGCCCCAGCATTTT. Translated, it gives CASSVGVGSNQPQHF.

The chain couples TRBV20-1 to TRBJ2-3, with 9 bases that match TRBD2. Germline loops: CDR1 DFQATT, CDR2 SNEGSKA (reference sequence). After removal of 4 bases from V and 3 bases from J, the junction contained 17 bases not matched to a gene. The CDR3 contains 18 residues. The CDR3 DNA reads as TGCAGTGCTACCATCCCAGGGGTGCTAGCGGGAAATACAGATACGCAGTATTTT. Translated: CSATIPGVLAGNTDTQYF.

This clonotype occurred many times. The chain uses TRBV28 and TRBJ2-7; 9 bases are shared with TRBD1. Germline CDR1 and CDR2: MDHEN and SYDVKM. This CDR3 region has 17 residues. Trimming took 3 bases from V and 1 from J; bases not matched to a gene: 10. The CDR3 is CASSFPGQGDFSYEQYF. CDR3 DNA: TGTGCCAGCAGTTTTCCGGGACAGGGTGATTTTTCCTACGAGCAGTACTTC.

The J gene is TRBJ2-7, the V gene TRBV19, with a tentative D call TRBD2 (6 bases). Germline CDR1 LNHDA, CDR2 SQIVND (reference sequence). The CDR3 covers 14 residues. Trimming removed 3 bases from V and 2 bases from J, with 11 bases in between. CDR3 region: CASSIAGPTYEQYF. In DNA, the CDR3 is TGTGCCAGTAGTATTGCGGGGCCGACCTACGAGCAGTACTTC.

This clonotype was seen a single time. The limits of the CDR3 on the DNA are not certain, so only TCRdb's listed CDR3 is given. The chain links TRBV10-1 to TRBJ1-1. The CDR3 length is 23 residues, termini included. Germline values: CDR1 WNHNN, CDR2 SYGVQD (reference sequence). CDR3 residues: CASSEGLADTDTQYFGPGTEAFF.

The gene calls are TRBV7-9 and TRBJ2-2; the match to TRBD1 covers 10 bases. CDR3 length: 16 residues. Germline V gene data show CDR1 as SEHNR and CDR2 as FQNEAQ (reference sequence). J was trimmed by 7 bases and V by 4 bases; bases with no gene match: 9. DNA for the CDR3: TGTGCCAGCAGCTCACCCCAGACAGGGGGCGGCGGGGAGCTGTTTTTT. Its translation is CASSSPQTGGGGELFF.

The J gene is TRBJ2-3, the V gene TRBV19, with 9 bases lining up with TRBD1. Looked up from germline, CDR1 is LNHDA and CDR2 is SQIVND (reference sequence). The CDR3 is 14 amino acids. The J segment lost 6 bases and the V segment lost 4 bases, leaving 5 bases of the junction unmatched. This chain's CDR3 is CASSTGQGTDTQYF. CDR3 in DNA: TGTGCCAGTAGTACGGGACAGGGTACCGATACGCAGTATTTT.

This clonotype is judged medium-sized. The chain has TRBV29-1 and TRBJ2-1, with 9 bases aligning to TRBD2. J lost 8 bases, V lost 4 bases, and 6 bases had no gene match. Per germline, CDR1 SQVTM and CDR2 ANQGSEA. This CDR3 comprises 13 residues. This chain's CDR3 is CSVGGRAADEQFF. CDR3 nucleotides: TGCAGCGTTGGCGGGAGGGCGGCCGATGAGCAGTTCTTC.

The chain carries TRBV7-8 and TRBJ1-2; 9 bases match TRBD1. Germline assignment: CDR1 SGHVS and CDR2 FQNEAQ. Trimming cost V 10 bases and J 3 bases; bases outside gene matches: 12. This CDR3 is built from 15 residues. The CDR3 sequence is CATAPGTGKYYGYTF. The CDR3 DNA reads as TGTGCCACCGCTCCCGGGACAGGGAAATACTATGGCTACACCTTC. Filled out from reference TRBV7-8 and TRBJ1-2, the complete variable domain reads GAGVSQSPRYKVAKRGQDVALRCDPISGHVSLFWYQQALGQGPEFLTYFQNEAQLDKSGLPSDRFFAERPEGSVSTLKIQRTQQEDSAVYLCATAPGTGKYYGYTFGSGTRLTVV.

CDR3: CATSSDRGLSYEQYF. The DNA of the CDR3 is TGTGCCACCAGCAGCGACAGGGGGCTTTCCTACGAGCAGTACTTC. The rearrangement links TRBV15 to TRBJ2-7; 10 positions match TRBD1. CDR1 LNHNV and CDR2 YYDKDF come from the germline V gene (reference sequence). CDR3 length: 15 amino acids. J gave up 1 base and V 3 bases, and 3 bases lay outside the gene matches.

This clonotype occurred many times. This sequence may be a read error, since a much larger clone differs from it by one base. This sequence joins TRBV9 and TRBJ2-3; 10 nucleotides match TRBD2. CDR1 is SGDLS and CDR2 is YYNGEE in the germline V gene. This CDR3 region has 13 residues. The CDR3 spells CVSTSGVTDTQYF. The CDR3 DNA reads TGTGTCAGTACTAGCGGGGTCACAGATACGCAGTATTTT.

This clonotype was observed at least ten times. The V gene is TRBV7-2, the J gene TRBJ2-7, with 14 bases aligning to TRBD2. The CDR3 extends over 15 amino acids. Germline CDR1 is SGHTA and CDR2 is FQGNSA. Losses at the gene ends were 6 bases for V and 4 bases for J; bases not matched to a gene: 5. CDR3 loop: CASRQTSGGAYEQYF. The CDR3 coding sequence is TGTGCCAGCAGACAGACTAGCGGGGGGGCATACGAGCAGTACTTC.

This clonotype was seen at least ten times. CDR3 residues: CASRIQGSTEAFF. CDR3 DNA: TGTGCCAGTAGGATACAGGGGAGCACTGAAGCTTTCTTT. The V gene is TRBV19, the J gene TRBJ1-1; 7 bases match TRBD1. The CDR3 loop spans 13 amino acids. The trim removed 6 bases at V and 4 bases at J, leaving 5 bases unmatched. Germline assignment: CDR1 LNHDA and CDR2 SQIVND (reference sequence).

This clonotype appeared a single time. The germline gene is not matched at one end of the junction; a read error may be the cause. The chain carries TRBV27 and TRBJ2-7, with a tentative D call TRBD2 (7 bases). This CDR3 contains 14 residues. The germline gives CDR1 MNHEY, CDR2 SMNVEV (reference sequence). CDR3 DNA: TGTGCCAGCAGGGGTCTATCAGGGGACTACGGGCAGTACTTC. Residues: CASRGLSGDYGQYF.

Comments on this clonotype: A read error is likely, as this CDR3 ends without the conserved phenylalanine or tryptophan. The J gene is TRBJ2-1, the V gene TRBV9; unclear D gene. Germline V lookup: CDR1 SGDLS, CDR2 YYNGEE. This CDR3 is built from 15 residues. CDR3 region: CASSAPGGSYKEQFL. CDR3 in DNA: TGTGCCAGCAGCGCACCCGGTGGGTCCTACAAAGAGCAGTTCTTG.

By frequency in the sample, this clonotype is medium-sized. V is TRBV14 and J is TRBJ1-6; D is unresolved. The CDR3 has 13 amino acids. The germline V and J ends were trimmed by 2 bases and 7 bases, with 6 bases remaining between them. In germline, CDR1 is SGHDN, CDR2 FVKESK. The CDR3 loop is CASSQNSNSPLHF. Written as DNA, the CDR3 is TGTGCCAGCAGCCAAAACAGCAATTCACCCCTCCACTTT.

In its sample, this clonotype was seen a few times. The chain has TRBV19 and TRBJ1-6; no reliable D call. Germline-derived CDR1 and CDR2 are LNHDA and SQIVND (reference sequence). With 6 bases removed from V and 0 bases from J, the gap between germline ends came to 9 bases. The CDR3 is 15 amino acids. The CDR3: CASSIKSSYNSPLHF. The CDR3 DNA reads as TGTGCCAGTAGCATAAAGAGCTCCTATAATTCACCCCTCCACTTT.

The CDR3 bases are TGTGCCAGCAGCTTAGGCACTAGCGGCTTCTACGAGCAGTACTTC. This codes for CASSLGTSGFYEQYF. The rearrangement joins TRBV7-9 to TRBJ2-7, with 8 bases aligning to TRBD2. Germline V lookup: CDR1 SEHNR, CDR2 FQNEAQ (reference sequence). Trimming took 1 base from V and 3 from J; bases not matched to a gene: 5. CDR3 length: 15 residues.

This clonotype occurred once. The chain is built from TRBV29-1 and TRBJ2-1, with TRBD2 matching over 13 bases. J gave up 8 bases and V 8 bases, and 12 bases lay outside the gene matches. CDR3 size: 15 residues. In germline, CDR1 is SQVTM, CDR2 ANQGSEA. CDR3 nucleotides: TGCAGCATCCGACTAGCGGGGGGAAGCTTCCATGAGCAGTTCTTC. It encodes CSIRLAGGSFHEQFF.